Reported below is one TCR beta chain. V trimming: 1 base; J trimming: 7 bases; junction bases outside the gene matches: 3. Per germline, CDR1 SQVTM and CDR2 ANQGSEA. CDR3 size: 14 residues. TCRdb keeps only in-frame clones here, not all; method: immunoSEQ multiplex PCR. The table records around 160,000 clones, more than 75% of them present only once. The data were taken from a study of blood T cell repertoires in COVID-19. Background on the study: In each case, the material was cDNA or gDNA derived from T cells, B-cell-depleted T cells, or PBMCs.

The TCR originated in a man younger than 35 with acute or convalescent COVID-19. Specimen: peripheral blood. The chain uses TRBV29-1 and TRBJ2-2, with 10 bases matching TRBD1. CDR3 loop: CSVEGQGAIGELFF. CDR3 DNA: TGCAGCGTTGAAGGACAGGGGGCAATCGGGGAGCTGTTTTTT.